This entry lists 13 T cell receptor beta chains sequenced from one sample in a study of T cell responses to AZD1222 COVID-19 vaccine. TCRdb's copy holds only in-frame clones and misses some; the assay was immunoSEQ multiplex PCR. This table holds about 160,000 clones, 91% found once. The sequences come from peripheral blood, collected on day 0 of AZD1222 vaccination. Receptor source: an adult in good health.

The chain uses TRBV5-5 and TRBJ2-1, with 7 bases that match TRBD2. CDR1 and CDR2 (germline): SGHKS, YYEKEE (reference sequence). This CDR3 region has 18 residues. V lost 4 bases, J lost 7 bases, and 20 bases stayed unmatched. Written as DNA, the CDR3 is TGTGCCAGCAGCCCCATCATTCTTACAGCGGGGAACCAAAATGAGCAGTTCTTC. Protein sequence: CASSPIILTAGNQNEQFF.

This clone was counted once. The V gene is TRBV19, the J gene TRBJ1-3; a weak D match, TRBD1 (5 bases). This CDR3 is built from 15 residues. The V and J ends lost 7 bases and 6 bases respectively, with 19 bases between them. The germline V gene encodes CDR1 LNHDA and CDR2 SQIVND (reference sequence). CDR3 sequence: CASNGGGVGENTIYF. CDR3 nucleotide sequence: TGTGCCAGTAACGGCGGGGGAGTAGGGGAAAACACCATATATTTT.

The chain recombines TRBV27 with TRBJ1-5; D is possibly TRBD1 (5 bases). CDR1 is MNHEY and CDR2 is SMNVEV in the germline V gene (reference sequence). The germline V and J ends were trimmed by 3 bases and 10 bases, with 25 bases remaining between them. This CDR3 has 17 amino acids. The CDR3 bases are TGTGCCAGCAGTTTGGGGTGGACCAGGGACGGGGCGAGCCCCCAGCATTTT. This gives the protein CASSLGWTRDGASPQHF.

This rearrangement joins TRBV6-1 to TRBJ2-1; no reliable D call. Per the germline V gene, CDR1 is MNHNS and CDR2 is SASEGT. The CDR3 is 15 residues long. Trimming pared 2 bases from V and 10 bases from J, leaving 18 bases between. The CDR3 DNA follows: TGTGCCAGCAGTGAATATACTGGTTTTTTTGTGGAGCAGTTCTTC. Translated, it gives CASSEYTGFFVEQFF.

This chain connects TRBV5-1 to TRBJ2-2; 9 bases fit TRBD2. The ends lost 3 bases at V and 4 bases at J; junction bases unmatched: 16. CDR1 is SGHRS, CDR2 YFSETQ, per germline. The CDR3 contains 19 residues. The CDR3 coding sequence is TGCGCCAGCAGCTCCTCCGTCCCAGCGGGAGGCCGACGCACCGGGGAGCTGTTTTTT. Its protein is CASSSSVPAGGRRTGELFF.

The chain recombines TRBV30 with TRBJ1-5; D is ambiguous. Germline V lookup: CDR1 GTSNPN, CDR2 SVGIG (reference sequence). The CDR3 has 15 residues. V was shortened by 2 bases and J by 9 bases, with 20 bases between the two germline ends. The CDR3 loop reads CAWSFGGRVERPQHF. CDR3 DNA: TGTGCCTGGAGTTTCGGAGGTAGGGTCGAAAGGCCCCAGCATTTT.

The chain's CDR3 is CAIMGTGDYNEQFF. The CDR3 DNA sequence: TGTGCCATCATGGGGACAGGGGACTACAATGAGCAGTTCTTC. The rearrangement joins TRBV10-3 to TRBJ2-1; 10 bases fit TRBD1. J lost 3 bases, V lost 7 bases, and 3 bases had no gene match. The CDR3 is 14 residues long. Germline loops: CDR1 ENHRY, CDR2 SYGVKD.

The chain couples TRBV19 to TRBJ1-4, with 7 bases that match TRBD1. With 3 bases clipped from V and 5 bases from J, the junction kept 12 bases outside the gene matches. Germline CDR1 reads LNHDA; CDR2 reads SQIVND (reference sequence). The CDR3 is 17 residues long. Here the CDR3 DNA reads TGTGCCAGTAGTATCAAGAAGGGGACAGCCCGAAATGAAAAACTGTTTTTT. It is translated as CASSIKKGTARNEKLFF.

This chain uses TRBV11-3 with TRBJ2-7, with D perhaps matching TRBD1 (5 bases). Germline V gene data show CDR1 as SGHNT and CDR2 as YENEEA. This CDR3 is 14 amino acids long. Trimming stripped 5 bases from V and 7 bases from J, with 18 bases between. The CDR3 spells CASSPRDMKGEQYF. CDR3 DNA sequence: TGTGCCAGCAGCCCCCGAGACATGAAGGGGGAGCAGTACTTC.

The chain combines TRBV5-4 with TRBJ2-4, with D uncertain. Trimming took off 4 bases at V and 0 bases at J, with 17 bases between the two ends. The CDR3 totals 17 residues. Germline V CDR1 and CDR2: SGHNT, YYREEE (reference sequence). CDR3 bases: TGTGCCAGCAGCAGCCGGACGGCTGCTGGAGCCAAAAACATTCAGTACTTC. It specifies CASSSRTAAGAKNIQYF.

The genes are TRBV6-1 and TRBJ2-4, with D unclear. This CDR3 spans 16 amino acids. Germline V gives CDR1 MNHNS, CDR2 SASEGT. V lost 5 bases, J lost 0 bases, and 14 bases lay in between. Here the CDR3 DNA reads TGTGCCAGCAGTCAAGGAACAACTAAAGCCAAAAACATTCAGTACTTC. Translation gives CASSQGTTKAKNIQYF.

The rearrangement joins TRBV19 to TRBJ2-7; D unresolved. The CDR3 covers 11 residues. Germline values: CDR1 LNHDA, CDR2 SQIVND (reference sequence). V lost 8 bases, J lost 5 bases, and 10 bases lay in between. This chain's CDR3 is CASDNDHEQYF. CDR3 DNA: TGTGCCAGTGATAATGACCACGAGCAGTACTTC.

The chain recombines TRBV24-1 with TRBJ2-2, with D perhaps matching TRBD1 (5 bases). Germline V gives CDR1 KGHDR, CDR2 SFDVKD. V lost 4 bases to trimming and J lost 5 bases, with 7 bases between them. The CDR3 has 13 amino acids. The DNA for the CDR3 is TGTGCCACCAGTGACCCAGGGACCGGGGAGCTGTTTTTT. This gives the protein CATSDPGTGELFF.